This TCR beta chain came from a study of T cell responses to AZD1222 COVID-19 vaccine. Sequencing used immunoSEQ multiplex PCR; TCRdb keeps in-frame clones, though not all of them. The table has 100,000 to 150,000 clones, roughly 88% seen once. With regard to this clone: What it recognizes is unknown.

Overall study results and limits: The study reported that nearly half of spike-specific TCRs target unmutated variant regions.

V was clipped by 1 base and J by 0 bases, with 7 bases between them. Germline V gives CDR1 SGHTA, CDR2 FQGNSA. The CDR3 totals 15 residues. The chain has TRBV7-2 and TRBJ1-5, with no clear D. This receptor was identified in an adult in good health. Specimen: peripheral blood, collected on day 0 of AZD1222 vaccination. The CDR3 DNA follows: TGTGCCAGCAGCTTAGAACTACTTAGCAATCAGCCCCAGCATTTT. The encoded protein is CASSLELLSNQPQHF.